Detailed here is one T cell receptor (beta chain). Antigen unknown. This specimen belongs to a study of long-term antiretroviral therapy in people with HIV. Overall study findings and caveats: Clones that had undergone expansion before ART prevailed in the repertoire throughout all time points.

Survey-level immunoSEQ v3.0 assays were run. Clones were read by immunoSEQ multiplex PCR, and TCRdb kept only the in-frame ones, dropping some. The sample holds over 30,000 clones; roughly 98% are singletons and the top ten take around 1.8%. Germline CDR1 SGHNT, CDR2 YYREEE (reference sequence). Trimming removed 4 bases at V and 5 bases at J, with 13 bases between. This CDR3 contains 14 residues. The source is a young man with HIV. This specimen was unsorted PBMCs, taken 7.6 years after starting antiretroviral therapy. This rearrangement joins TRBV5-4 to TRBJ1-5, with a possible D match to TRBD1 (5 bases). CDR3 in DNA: TGTGCCAGCAGCCTCCCCCAGGGTTATCAGCCCCAGCATTTT. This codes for CASSLPQGYQPQHF.